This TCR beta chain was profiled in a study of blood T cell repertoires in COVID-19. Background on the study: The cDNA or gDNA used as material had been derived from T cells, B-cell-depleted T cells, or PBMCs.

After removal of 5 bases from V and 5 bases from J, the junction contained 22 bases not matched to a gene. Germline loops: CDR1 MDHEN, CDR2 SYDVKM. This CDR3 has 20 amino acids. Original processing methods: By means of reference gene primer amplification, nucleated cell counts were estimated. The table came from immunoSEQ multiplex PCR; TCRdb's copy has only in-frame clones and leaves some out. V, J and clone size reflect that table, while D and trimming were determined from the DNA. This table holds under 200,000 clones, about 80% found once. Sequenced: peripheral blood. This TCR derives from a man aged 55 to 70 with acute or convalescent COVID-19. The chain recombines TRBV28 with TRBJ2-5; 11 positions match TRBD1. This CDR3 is CASSIGRGTGGLVSGETQYF. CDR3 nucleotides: TGTGCCAGCAGTATAGGGCGCGGGACAGGGGGACTGGTATCGGGGGAGACCCAGTACTTC.